This T cell receptor (beta chain) was sequenced during a study of OX40 agonist ivuxolimab in advanced cancers. Background on the study: The eligibility criteria allowed prior anti-PD-1, anti-PD-L1 or anti-CTLA-4 therapy, and under 50% had some. Study results and caveats: Antigen specificity of clonally expanded peripheral T cells was not established.

Note on this clone: The target antigen is unknown.

This table comes from immunoSEQ multiplex PCR, and its TCRdb copy is limited to in-frame clones, with some not included. The sample has about 58,000 clones, around 86% seen once. The receptor comes from an adult with an advanced solid tumor such as melanoma, head and neck, liver or kidney cancer. The starting material was CD4+ or CD8+ T cells sorted from blood, obtained in a trial of the OX40 agonist ivuxolimab.

For the CDR3, the DNA is TGTGCCAGTAGTATAGTAGGGGTAGGGAACACTGAAGCTTTCTTT. Its protein product is CASSIVGVGNTEAFF. J is TRBJ1-1 and V is TRBV19, with D possibly TRBD1 on 5 matching bases. The CDR3 consists of 15 residues. Deletions cut 1 base from V and 1 base from J, with 10 bases between. The V gene's germline CDR1 is LNHDA and CDR2 SQIVND (reference sequence).